This T cell receptor beta chain was sequenced for a study of cytomegalovirus exposure and HLA in healthy donors. Study-level findings and limits: The authors assumed roughly uniform sequencing depth across donors for presence/absence analyses.

On this clone: Its antigen is unknown.

Germline V gene sequence: CDR1 LGHNA, CDR2 YSLEER. With V trimmed by 1 base and J by 0 bases, 0 bases remained unmatched. The CDR3 loop spans 15 amino acids. PCR used 60 Vbeta primers and 13 Jbeta primers. Sequencing used immunoSEQ multiplex PCR; TCRdb keeps in-frame clones, though not all of them. Found here are 100,000 or so clones, over 80% of them singletons; the top ten hold 6.5% to 8.5%. This chain uses TRBV4-3 with TRBJ2-3; 8 nucleotides agree with TRBD1. Sequences were obtained from PBMCs. The sequence was collected from a man aged 25-40 years in good health and CMV-seropositive. The CDR3 coding sequence is TGCGCCAGCAGCCAAGGGGACAGGAGCACAGATACGCAGTATTTT. It encodes CASSQGDRSTDTQYF.